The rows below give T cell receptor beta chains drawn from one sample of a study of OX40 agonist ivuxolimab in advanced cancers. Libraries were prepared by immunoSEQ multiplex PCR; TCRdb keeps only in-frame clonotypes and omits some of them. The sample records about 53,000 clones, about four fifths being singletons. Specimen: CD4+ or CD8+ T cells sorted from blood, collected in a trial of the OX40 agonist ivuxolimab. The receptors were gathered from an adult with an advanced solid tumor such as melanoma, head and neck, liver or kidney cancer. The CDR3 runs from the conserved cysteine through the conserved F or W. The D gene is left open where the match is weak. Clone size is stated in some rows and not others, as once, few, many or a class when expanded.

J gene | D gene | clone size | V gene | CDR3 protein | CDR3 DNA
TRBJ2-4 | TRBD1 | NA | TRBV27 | CASSLGSGQAFKNIQYF | TGTGCCAGCAGTTTGGGCTCGGGACAGGCGTTCAAAAACATTCAGTACTTC
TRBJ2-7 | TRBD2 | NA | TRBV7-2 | CASSLALAAFSYEQYF | TGTGCCAGCAGCTTGGCACTAGCGGCTTTCTCCTACGAGCAGTACTTC
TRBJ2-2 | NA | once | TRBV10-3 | CAISEVVGGVGELFF | TGTGCCATCAGTGAGGTCGTTGGGGGAGTCGGGGAGCTGTTTTTT
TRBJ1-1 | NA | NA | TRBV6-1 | CASSEDPVWTEAFF | TGTGCCAGCAGTGAAGACCCGGTGTGGACTGAAGCTTTCTTT
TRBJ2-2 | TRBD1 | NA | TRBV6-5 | CASSPGTVNTGELFF | TGTGCCAGCAGCCCCGGGACAGTGAACACCGGGGAGCTGTTTTTT
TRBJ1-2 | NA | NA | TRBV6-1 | CASSEGLGRNYGYTF | TGTGCCAGCAGTGAAGGACTCGGACGGAACTATGGCTACACCTTC
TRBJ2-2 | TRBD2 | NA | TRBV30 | CAWSTGLAENTGELFF | TGTGCCTGGAGTACTGGACTAGCGGAAAACACCGGGGAGCTGTTTTTT
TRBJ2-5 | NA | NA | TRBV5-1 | CASSPSRETQYF | TGCGCCAGCAGCCCCTCACGAGAGACCCAGTACTTC
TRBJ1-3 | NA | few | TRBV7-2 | CASSARRGDTIYF | TGTGCCAGCAGCGCACGGCGCGGGGACACCATATATTTT
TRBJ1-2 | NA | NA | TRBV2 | CAPGSSQGNYGYTF | TGTGCCCCCGGGTCGAGCCAGGGGAACTATGGCTACACCTTC
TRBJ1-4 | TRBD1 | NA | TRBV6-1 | CASSETGGGEKLFF | TGTGCCAGCAGTGAAACAGGGGGCGGGGAAAAACTGTTTTTT
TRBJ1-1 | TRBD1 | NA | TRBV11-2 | CASSSTDRDYTEAFF | TGTGCCAGCAGCTCCACTGACAGGGACTACACTGAAGCTTTCTTT
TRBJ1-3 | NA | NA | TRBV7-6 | CASSLGSLGNSGNTIYF | TGTGCCAGCAGCTTAGGATCATTGGGGAACTCTGGAAACACCATATATTTT
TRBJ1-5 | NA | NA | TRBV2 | CASSEGGAQQPQHF | TGTGCCAGCAGTGAAGGCGGGGCACAGCAGCCCCAGCATTTT
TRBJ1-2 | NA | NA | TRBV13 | CASSLRTANYGYTF | TGTGCCAGCAGCTTACGGACGGCGAACTATGGCTACACCTTC
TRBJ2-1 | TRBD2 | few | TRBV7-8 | CASSSARTSGRNEQFF | TGTGCCAGCAGCTCAGCACGGACTAGCGGGAGGAATGAGCAGTTCTTC
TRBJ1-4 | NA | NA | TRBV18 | CASSLERLRIDEKLFF | TGTGCCAGCTCCCTCGAAAGGCTGCGGATAGATGAAAAACTGTTTTTT
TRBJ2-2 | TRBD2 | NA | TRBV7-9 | CASRPGLANTGELFF | TGTGCCAGCAGACCGGGACTAGCGAATACCGGGGAGCTGTTTTTT
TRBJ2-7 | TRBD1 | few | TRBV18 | CASSLPGQGPHEQYF | TGTGCCAGCTCACTACCGGGACAGGGTCCCCACGAGCAGTACTTC
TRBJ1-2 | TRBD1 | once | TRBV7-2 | CASSARQGGGYTF | TGTGCCAGCAGCGCTAGACAGGGGGGTGGCTACACCTTC
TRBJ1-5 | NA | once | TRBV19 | CASGGTGNQPQHF | TGTGCCAGTGGCGGGACGGGCAATCAGCCCCAGCATTTT
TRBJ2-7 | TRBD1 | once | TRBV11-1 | CASSYERTGSLLYEQYF | TGTGCCAGCAGCTACGAGAGGACAGGGTCCCTCCTTTACGAGCAGTACTTC
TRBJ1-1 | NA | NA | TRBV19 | CASSPHRDTEAFF | TGTGCCAGTAGTCCCCACAGGGACACTGAAGCTTTCTTT
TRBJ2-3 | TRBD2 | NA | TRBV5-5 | CASSSGLAGSHSTDTQYF | TGTGCCAGCAGCTCGGGACTAGCGGGATCCCATAGCACAGATACGCAGTATTTT